This T cell receptor (beta chain) is drawn from a study of immune characterization of retroperitoneal liposarcoma. Trimming removed 3 bases from V and 9 bases from J, with 12 bases in between. This CDR3 contains 13 residues. TCRdb processed the PCR reads anew with MiXCR; each CDR3 protein has one entry. The data contain around 20,000 distinct CDR3 sequences, approximately 40% of them seen just once; the ten biggest clones take up 7.4%. As for this clonotype: This may be a read error, as it is one base from a much larger clone.

Sequencing used blood. The chain couples TRBV12-3 or TRBV12-4 to TRBJ2-1; D is perhaps TRBD2 (5 bases). The sequence came from a male donor with retroperitoneal liposarcoma. The DNA for the CDR3 is TGTGCCAGCAGTTTGTCCGGGAACCTTGAGCAGTTCTTC. Translating it yields CASSLSGNLEQFF.